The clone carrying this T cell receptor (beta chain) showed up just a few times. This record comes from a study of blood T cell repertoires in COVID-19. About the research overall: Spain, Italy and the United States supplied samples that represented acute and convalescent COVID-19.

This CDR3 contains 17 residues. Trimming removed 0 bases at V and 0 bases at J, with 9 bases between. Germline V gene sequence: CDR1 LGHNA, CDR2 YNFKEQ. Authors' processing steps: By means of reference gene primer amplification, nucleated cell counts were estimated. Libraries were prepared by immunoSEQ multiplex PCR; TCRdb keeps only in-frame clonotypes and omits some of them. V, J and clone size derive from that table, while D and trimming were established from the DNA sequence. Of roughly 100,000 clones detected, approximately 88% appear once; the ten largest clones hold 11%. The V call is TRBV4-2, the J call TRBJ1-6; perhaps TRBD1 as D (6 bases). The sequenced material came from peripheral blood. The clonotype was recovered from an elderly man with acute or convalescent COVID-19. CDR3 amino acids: CASSQDTGSSYNSPLHF. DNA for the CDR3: TGTGCCAGCAGCCAAGATACAGGGAGCTCCTATAATTCACCCCTCCACTTT.